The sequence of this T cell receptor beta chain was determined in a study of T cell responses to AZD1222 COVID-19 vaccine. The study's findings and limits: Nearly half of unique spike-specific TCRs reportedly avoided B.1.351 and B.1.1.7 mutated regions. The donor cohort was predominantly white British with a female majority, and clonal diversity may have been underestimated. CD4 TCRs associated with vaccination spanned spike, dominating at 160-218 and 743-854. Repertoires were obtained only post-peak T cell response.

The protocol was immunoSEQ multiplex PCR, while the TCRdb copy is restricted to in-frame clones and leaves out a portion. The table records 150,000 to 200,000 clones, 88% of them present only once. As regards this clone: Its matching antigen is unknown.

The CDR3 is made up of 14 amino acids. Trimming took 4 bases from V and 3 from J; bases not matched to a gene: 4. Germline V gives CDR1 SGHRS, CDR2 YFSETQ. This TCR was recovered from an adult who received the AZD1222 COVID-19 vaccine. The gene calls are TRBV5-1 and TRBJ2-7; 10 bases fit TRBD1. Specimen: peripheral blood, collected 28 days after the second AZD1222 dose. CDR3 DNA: TGCGCCAGCAGCCTCCGGGACAGGGGCTACGAGCAGTACTTC. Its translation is CASSLRDRGYEQYF.